Listed below are T cell receptor beta chains from one sample, sequenced in a study of PD-1 blockade in mismatch repair-deficient tumors. TCRdb's copy holds only in-frame clones and misses some; the assay was immunoSEQ multiplex PCR. Of around 9,000 clones in the sample, approximately 89% were seen once. Sequencing was performed on PBMCs, taken just under 47 weeks after starting pembrolizumab. The receptors here all came from an adult with mismatch repair-deficient cancer. The CDR3 runs from the conserved cysteine through the conserved F or W. Each record gives: V gene, clone size, CDR3 protein. Clone size is not always given. Where it is, it says once, few, many or a class for expanded clones.

>TRBV5-1|.
CASSLEGGYDGYTF
>TRBV7-9|.
CASSLGFASGSTDTQYF
>TRBV6-1|.
CASSSRASGNTIYF
>TRBV30|.
CAWTRATNEKLFF
>TRBV29-1|once
CSVLPSSAANTGELFF
>TRBV5-1|.
CASSLISGGADTQYF
>TRBV6-4|.
CASSRRGDTGRPFADTQYF
>TRBV4-1|once
CASSLSRGNQPQHF
>TRBV5-1|.
CASSSGQGGNTIYF
>TRBV5-6|.
CASSLIEARGGKQYF